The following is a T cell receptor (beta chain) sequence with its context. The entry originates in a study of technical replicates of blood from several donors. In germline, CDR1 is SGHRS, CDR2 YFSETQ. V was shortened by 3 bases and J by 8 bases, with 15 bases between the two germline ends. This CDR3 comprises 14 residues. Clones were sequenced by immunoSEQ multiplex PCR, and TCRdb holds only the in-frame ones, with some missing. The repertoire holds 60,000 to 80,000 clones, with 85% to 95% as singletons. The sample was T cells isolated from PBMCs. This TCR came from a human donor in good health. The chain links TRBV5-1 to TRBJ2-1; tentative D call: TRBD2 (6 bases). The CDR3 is CASSWSGARDEQFF. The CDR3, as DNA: TGCGCCAGCAGCTGGTCGGGAGCCAGGGATGAGCAGTTCTTC.